Only a few counts were recorded for the clone carrying this TCR beta chain. The data originate from a study of T-cell memory formation after mild COVID-19. With 1 base removed from V and 4 bases from J, the gap between germline ends came to 13 bases. The CDR3 extends over 15 amino acids. TCRdb recomputed calls from the 5' RACE reads with MiXCR, one row per CDR3 protein. The profile shows tens of thousands of distinct CDR3 sequences, nearly 25% of them singletons. The rearrangement links TRBV12-3 or TRBV12-4 to TRBJ1-2; D is ambiguous. Material for sequencing was PBMCs or a T cell subset sorted from them (not recorded which). The sequence was obtained from a man aged 18-30 years who had mild COVID-19 (a few samples of this study predate the infection). Cell type and time point are not known. CDR3 sequence reads: CASSLGPEAAYGYTF. The CDR3 region has the DNA TGTGCCAGCAGTTTAGGGCCTGAGGCTGCCTATGGCTACACCTTC.